The 3 T cell receptor beta chains listed next were all sequenced from one sample in a study of cytomegalovirus exposure and HLA in healthy donors. Assay: immunoSEQ multiplex PCR; the TCRdb copy retains only in-frame clones and omits some. Counted here are 95,000 to 150,000 clones, over 90% occurring once; the ten biggest clones make up around 1.3%. The sample was PBMCs. These receptors came from a young woman in good health and CMV-seronegative.

This chain joins TRBV19 and TRBJ1-5; D is possibly TRBD1 (5 bases). This CDR3 region has 15 residues. CDR1 and CDR2 from the germline V gene are LNHDA and SQIVND (reference sequence). V lost 4 bases to trimming and J lost 3 bases, with 13 bases between them. CDR3 residues: CASSRGEGNNQPQHF. CDR3 sequence (DNA): TGTGCCAGTAGTAGAGGGGAGGGGAACAATCAGCCCCAGCATTTT.

This clone was detected only once. The rearrangement uses TRBV30 and TRBJ1-2, with D tentatively TRBD1 (6 bases). V shed 5 bases and J shed 8 bases, with 21 bases lying between them. Per the germline V gene, CDR1 is GTSNPN and CDR2 is SVGIG (reference sequence). There are 14 residues in the CDR3. The CDR3 coding sequence is TGTGCCTGGGCCATAACCAGGGGATCCCACGGCTACACCTTC. It yields the protein CAWAITRGSHGYTF.

This sequence joins TRBV29-1 and TRBJ1-6; TRBD1 aligns across 7 bases. The length of the CDR3 is 14 residues. Germline V gene sequence: CDR1 SQVTM, CDR2 ANQGSEA. After removal of 6 bases from V and 10 bases from J, the junction contained 12 bases not matched to a gene. CDR3 in amino acids: CSVSRDSYASPLHF. CDR3 in DNA: TGCAGCGTAAGCCGGGACAGTTATGCCTCACCCCTCCACTTT.